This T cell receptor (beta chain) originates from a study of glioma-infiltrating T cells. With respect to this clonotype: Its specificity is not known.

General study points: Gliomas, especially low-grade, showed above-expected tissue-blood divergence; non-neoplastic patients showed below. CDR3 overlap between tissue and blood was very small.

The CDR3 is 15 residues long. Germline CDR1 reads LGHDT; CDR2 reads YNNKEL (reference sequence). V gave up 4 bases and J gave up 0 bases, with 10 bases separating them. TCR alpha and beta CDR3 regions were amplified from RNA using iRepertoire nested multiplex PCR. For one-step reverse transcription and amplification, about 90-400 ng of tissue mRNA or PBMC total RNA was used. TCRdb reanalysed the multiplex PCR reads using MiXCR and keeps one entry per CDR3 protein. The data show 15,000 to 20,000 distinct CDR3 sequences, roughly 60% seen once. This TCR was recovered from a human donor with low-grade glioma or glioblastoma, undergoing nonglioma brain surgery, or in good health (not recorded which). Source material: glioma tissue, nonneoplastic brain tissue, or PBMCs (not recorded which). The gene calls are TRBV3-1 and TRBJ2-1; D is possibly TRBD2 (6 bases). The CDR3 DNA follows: TGTGCCAGCAGCCTCGCGGGGAACTCCTACAATGAGCAGTTCTTC. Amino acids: CASSLAGNSYNEQFF.